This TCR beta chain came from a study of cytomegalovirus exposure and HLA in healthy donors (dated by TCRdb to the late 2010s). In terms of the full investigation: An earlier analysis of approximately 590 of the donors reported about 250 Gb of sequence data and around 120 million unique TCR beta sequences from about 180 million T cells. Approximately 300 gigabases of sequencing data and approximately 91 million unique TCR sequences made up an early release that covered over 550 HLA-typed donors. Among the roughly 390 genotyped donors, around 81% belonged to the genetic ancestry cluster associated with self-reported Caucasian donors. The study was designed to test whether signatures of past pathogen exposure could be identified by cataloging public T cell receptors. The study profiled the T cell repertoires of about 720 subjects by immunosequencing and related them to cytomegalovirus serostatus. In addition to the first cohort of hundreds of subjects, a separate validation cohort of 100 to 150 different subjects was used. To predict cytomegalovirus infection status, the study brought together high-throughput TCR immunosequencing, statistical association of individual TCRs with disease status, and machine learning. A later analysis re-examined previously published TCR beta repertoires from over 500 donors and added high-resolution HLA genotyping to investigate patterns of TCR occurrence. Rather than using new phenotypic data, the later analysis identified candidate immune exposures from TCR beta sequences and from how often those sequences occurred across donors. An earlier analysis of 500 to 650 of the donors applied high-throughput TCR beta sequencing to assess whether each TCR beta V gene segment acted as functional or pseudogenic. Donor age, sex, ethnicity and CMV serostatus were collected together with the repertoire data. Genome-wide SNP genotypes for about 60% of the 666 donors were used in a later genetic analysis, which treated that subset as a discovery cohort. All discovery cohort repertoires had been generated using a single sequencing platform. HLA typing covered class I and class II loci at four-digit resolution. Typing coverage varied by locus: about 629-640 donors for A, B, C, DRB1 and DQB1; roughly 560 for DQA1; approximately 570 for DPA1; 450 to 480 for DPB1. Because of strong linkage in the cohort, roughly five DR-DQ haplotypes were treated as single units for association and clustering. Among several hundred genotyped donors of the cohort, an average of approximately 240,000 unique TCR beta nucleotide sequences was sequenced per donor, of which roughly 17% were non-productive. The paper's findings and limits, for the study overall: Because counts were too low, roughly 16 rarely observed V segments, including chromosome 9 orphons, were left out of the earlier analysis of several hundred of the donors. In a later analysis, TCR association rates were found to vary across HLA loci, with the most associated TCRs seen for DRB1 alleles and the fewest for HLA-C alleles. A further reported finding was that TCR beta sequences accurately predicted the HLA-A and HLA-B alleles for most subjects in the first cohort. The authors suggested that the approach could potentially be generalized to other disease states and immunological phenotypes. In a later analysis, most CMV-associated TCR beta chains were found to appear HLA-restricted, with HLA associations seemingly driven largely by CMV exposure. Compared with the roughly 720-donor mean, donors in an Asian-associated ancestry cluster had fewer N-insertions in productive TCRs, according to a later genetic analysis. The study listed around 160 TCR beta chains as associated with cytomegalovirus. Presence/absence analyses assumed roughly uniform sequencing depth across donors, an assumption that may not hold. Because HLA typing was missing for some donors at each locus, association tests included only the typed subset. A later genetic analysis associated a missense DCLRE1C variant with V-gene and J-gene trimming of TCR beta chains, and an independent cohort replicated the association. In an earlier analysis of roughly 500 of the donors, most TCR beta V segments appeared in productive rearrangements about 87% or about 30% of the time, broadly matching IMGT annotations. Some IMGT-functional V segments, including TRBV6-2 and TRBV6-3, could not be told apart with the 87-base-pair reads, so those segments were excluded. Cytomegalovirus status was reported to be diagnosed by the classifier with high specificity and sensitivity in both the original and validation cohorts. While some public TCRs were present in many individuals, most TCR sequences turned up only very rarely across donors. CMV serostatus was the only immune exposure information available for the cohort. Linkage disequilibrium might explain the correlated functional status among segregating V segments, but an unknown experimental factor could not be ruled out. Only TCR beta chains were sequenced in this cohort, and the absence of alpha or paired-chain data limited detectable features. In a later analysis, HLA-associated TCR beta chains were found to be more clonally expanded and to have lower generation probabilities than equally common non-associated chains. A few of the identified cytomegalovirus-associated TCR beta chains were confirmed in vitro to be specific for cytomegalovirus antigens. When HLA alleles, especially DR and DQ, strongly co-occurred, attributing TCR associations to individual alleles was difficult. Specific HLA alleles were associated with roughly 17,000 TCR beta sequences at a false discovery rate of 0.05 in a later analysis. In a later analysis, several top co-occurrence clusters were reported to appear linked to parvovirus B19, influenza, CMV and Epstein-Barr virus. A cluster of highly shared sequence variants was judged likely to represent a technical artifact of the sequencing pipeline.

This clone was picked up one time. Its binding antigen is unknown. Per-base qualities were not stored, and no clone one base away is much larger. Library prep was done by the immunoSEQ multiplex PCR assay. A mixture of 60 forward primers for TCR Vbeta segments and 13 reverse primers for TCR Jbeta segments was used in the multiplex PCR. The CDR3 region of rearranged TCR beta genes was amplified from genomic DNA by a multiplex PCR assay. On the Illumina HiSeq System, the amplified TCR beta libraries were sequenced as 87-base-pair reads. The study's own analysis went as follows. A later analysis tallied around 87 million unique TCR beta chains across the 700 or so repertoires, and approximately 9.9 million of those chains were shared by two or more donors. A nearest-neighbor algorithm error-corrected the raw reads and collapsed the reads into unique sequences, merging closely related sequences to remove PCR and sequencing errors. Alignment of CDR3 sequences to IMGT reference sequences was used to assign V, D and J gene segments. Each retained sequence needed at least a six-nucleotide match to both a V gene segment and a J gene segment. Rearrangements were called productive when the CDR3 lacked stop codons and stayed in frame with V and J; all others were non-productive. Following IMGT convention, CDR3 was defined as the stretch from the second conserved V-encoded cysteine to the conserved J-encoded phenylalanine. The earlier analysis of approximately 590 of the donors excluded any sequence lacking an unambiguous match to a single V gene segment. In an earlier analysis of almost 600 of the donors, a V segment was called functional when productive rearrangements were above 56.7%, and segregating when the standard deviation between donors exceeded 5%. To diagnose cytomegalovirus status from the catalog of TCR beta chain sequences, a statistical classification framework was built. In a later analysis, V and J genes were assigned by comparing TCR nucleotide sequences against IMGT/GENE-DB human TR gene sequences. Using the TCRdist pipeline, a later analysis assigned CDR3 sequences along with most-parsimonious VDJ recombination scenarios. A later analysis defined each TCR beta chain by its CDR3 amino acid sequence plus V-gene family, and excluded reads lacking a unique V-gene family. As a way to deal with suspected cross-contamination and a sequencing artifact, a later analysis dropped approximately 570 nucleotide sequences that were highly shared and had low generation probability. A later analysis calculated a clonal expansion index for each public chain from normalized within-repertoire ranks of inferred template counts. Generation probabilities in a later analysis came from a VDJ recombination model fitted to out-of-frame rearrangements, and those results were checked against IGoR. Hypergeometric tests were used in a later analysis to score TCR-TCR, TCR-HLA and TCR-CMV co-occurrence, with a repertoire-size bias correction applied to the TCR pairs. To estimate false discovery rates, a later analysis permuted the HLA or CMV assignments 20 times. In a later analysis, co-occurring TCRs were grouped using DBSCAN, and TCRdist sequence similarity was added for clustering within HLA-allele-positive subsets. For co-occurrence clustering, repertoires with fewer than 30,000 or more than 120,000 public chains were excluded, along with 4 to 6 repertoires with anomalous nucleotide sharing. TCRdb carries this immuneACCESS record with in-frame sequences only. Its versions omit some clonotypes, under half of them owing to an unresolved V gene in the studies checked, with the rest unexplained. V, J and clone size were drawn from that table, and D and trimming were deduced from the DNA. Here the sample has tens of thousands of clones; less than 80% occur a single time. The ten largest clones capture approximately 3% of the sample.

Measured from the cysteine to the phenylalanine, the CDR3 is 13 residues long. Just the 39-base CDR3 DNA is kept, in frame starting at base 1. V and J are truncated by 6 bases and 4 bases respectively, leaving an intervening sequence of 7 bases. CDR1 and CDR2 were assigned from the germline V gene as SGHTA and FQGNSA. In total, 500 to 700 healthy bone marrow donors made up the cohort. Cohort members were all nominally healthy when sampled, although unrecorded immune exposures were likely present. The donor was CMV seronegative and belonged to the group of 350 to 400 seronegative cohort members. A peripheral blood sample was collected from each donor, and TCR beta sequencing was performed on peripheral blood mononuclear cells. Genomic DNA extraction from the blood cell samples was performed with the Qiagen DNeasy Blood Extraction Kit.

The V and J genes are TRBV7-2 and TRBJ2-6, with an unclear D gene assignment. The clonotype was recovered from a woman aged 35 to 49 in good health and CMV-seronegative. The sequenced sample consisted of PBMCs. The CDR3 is CASRSTGANVLTF. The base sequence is TGTGCCAGCAGGTCTACCGGGGCCAACGTCCTGACTTTC.